This TCR beta chain was retrieved from a study of shared clonotypes between healthy human individuals. Study-wide points: The sole specimen, blood, was sampled, and tissue repertoires likely differ.

It was CD45RO-negative cells, positively selected for CCR7, that made up naive CD8 cells, with terminally differentiated effector memory CD45RA+ cells excluded. Concerning this clone: Its antigen is not identified.

Every subset's genomic DNA went evenly onto several immunoSEQ plates. TCRdb's copy holds only in-frame clones and misses some; the assay was immunoSEQ multiplex PCR. The table records 660,000 or so clones, 95% to 96% of them present only once. The germline V gene encodes CDR1 SEHNR and CDR2 FQNEAQ (reference sequence). The V and J ends lost 5 bases and 1 base respectively, with 14 bases between them. The length of the CDR3 is 16 residues. V gene TRBV7-9 combines with J gene TRBJ2-2; possible D gene TRBD1, 6 bases. This TCR was recovered from a woman aged 25-40 years in good health. Sequences were obtained from naive CD8+ T cells sorted from blood. CDR3 sequence (DNA): TGTGCCAGCAGCCCTTTCGGGGACATGAACACCGGGGAGCTGTTTTTT. Translation gives CASSPFGDMNTGELFF.